The 29 T cell receptor beta chains below all came from one sample that was sequenced in a study of cytomegalovirus exposure and HLA in healthy donors (dated by TCRdb to 2016 to 2017). Library preparation was by the immunoSEQ multiplex PCR assay. The multiplex PCR relied on a mix of 60 forward primers for TCR Vbeta segments and 13 reverse primers for TCR Jbeta segments. In its TCRdb copy, this immuneACCESS table keeps in-frame sequences only and misses some clones. Where compared with another copy, unresolved V genes explain less than half of these, and the others have no known cause. This sample gives under 200,000 clones in total; around 80% of them show up just once. Approximately 2% of the sample is in the top ten clones. Sequenced material: PBMCs. The receptors were sampled from a man aged 30 to 39 in good health and CMV-seronegative.

V is TRBV10-2 and J is TRBJ2-7; 7 bases map to TRBD2. The CDR3 consists of 17 residues. V lost 2 bases and J lost 2; bases outside the gene matches: 12. CDR1 is WSHSY and CDR2 is SAAADI in the germline V gene. CDR3 coding DNA: TGCGCCAGCAGTGAGCCCTCACGGGACTACATCCCCTACGAGCAGTACTTC. Its translation is CASSEPSRDYIPYEQYF.

The V gene is TRBV20-1, the J gene TRBJ2-7; D is possibly TRBD2 (6 bases). The germline V and J ends were trimmed by 5 bases and 7 bases, with 12 bases remaining between them. The CDR3 has 11 residues. Germline loops: CDR1 DFQATT, CDR2 SNEGSKA (reference sequence). CDR3 loop: CSARSGDEQYF. As DNA, the CDR3 is TGCAGTGCTCGCTCGGGGGATGAGCAGTACTTC.

The rearrangement uses TRBV5-1 and TRBJ1-2; 10 bases match TRBD1. Germline V CDR1 and CDR2: SGHRS, YFSETQ. This CDR3 comprises 16 residues. With 4 bases clipped from V and 7 bases from J, the junction kept 13 bases outside the gene matches. The CDR3 reads CASSLTTGGQLSGYTF. The CDR3 DNA reads as TGCGCCAGCAGCCTAACGACAGGGGGCCAATTGTCTGGCTACACCTTC.

The V call is TRBV5-1, the J call TRBJ1-4; 10 bases are a match to TRBD1. The junction had 4 bases not matched to a gene; V was cut back by 3 bases and J by 8 bases. The CDR3 has 14 residues. The germline gives CDR1 SGHRS, CDR2 YFSETQ. The CDR3 DNA follows: TGCGCCAGCAGCTACGGGACAGGGGAAGAAAAACTGTTTTTT. As protein: CASSYGTGEEKLFF.

Concerning this clone: At one end, the junction sequence differs from germline, possibly due to a read error. The CDR3 DNA is TGCGCCAGCAGCCCGGGCAGGGGTGGCACAAATACGCAGTATTTT. Amino acid sequence: CASSPGRGGTNTQYF. J is TRBJ2-3 and V is TRBV5-1; the D gene is possibly TRBD1 (6 bases). CDR1 is SGHRS and CDR2 is YFSETQ in the germline V gene. CDR3 length: 15 amino acids.

The chain combines TRBV5-1 with TRBJ1-1, with D possibly TRBD1 on 5 matching bases. V lost 1 base, J lost 1 base, and 11 bases lay in between. CDR3 length: 15 residues. CDR1 and CDR2 from the germline V gene are SGHRS and YFSETQ. CDR3 protein: CASSLWQGKNTEAFF. Written as DNA, the CDR3 is TGCGCCAGCAGCTTGTGGCAGGGTAAGAACACTGAAGCTTTCTTT.

The V and J genes are TRBV27 and TRBJ2-7, with 7 nucleotides matching TRBD1. Looked up from germline, CDR1 is MNHEY and CDR2 is SMNVEV (reference sequence). V shed 6 bases and J 3 bases; nucleotides not matched to a gene: 11. This CDR3 is 15 amino acids long. This chain's CDR3 is CASRISGTEIYEQYF. The CDR3 coding sequence is TGTGCCAGCAGAATATCCGGGACAGAGATCTACGAGCAGTACTTC.

This clone was observed once. The rearrangement uses TRBV9 and TRBJ1-2; 9 nucleotides match TRBD1. After removal of 0 bases from V and 4 bases from J, the junction contained 4 bases not matched to a gene. CDR1 is SGDLS and CDR2 is YYNGEE in the germline V gene. The CDR3 spans 15 residues. The DNA of the CDR3 is TGTGCCAGCAGCGTAGCGTGGGACAGGGCCTATGGCTACACCTTC. This encodes CASSVAWDRAYGYTF.

The chain couples TRBV11-3 to TRBJ2-2, with 9 bases lining up with TRBD1. The CDR3 is 18 amino acids. With V trimmed by 0 bases and J by 5 bases, 10 bases remained unmatched. The V gene's germline CDR1 is SGHNT and CDR2 YENEEA. CDR3 protein: CASSLDRWTGVATGELFF. CDR3 DNA sequence: TGTGCCAGCAGCTTAGATCGATGGACAGGGGTGGCGACCGGGGAGCTGTTTTTT. Filled out from reference TRBV11-3 and TRBJ2-2, the complete variable domain reads EAGVVQSPRYKIIEKKQPVAFWCNPISGHNTLYWYLQNLGQGPELLIRYENEEAVDDSQLPKDRFSAERLKGVDSTLKIQPAELGDSAVYLCASSLDRWTGVATGELFFGEGSRLTVL.

The V call is TRBV28, the J call TRBJ2-5, with D unresolved. CDR1 MDHEN and CDR2 SYDVKM come from the germline V gene. V lost 10 bases, J lost 1 base, and 10 bases lay in between. There are 12 residues in the CDR3. CDR3 residues: CATRVGQETQYF. CDR3 coding DNA: TGTGCCACCCGGGTTGGCCAAGAGACCCAGTACTTC.

The chain joins TRBV28 to TRBJ2-3; 8 bases agree with TRBD2. Germline V gives CDR1 MDHEN, CDR2 SYDVKM. The CDR3 runs to 17 residues. The DNA for the CDR3 is TGTGCGAGTCTTACGGGAGGGGACGTAACTAGCACAGATACGCAGTATTTT. Amino acids: CASLTGGDVTSTDTQYF.

The chain employs TRBV6-1 and TRBJ2-7; TRBD1 might be the D (6 bases). The V gene lost 6 bases and the J gene lost 3 bases, with 12 bases spanning the gap. CDR3 length: 13 amino acids. CDR1 MNHNS and CDR2 SASEGT come from the germline V gene. This chain's CDR3 is CASSSTGFYEQYF. As DNA, the CDR3 is TGTGCCAGCAGCTCCACAGGGTTCTACGAGCAGTACTTC.

The J gene is TRBJ2-7, the V gene TRBV4-1, with 7 bases fitting TRBD1. The CDR3 sequence is 15 residues long. J gave up 3 bases and V 0 bases, and 5 bases lay outside the gene matches. Germline CDR1 reads MGHRA; CDR2 reads YSYEKL. The CDR3 DNA sequence: TGCGCCAGCAGCCAAGACGGGACAGCCAACTACGAGCAGTACTTC. Amino acid sequence: CASSQDGTANYEQYF.

A few counts support this clone. The rearrangement uses TRBV30 and TRBJ2-1, with 8 bases aligning to TRBD1. Germline CDR1 and CDR2: GTSNPN and SVGIG (reference sequence). The V gene end was trimmed by 3 bases and the J gene end by 3 bases; junction bases not matched to a gene: 10. CDR3 size: 16 residues. As DNA, the CDR3 is TGTGCCTGGAGCCCCCCGGACAGGGTGGTCTACAATGAGCAGTTCTTC. Residues: CAWSPPDRVVYNEQFF.

In its sample, this clone was seen a few times. Other DNA sequences in the same sample also yield this CDR3. This chain joins TRBV6-1 and TRBJ2-7, with 7 bases identical to TRBD1. V gave up 6 bases and J gave up 2 bases; unmatched junction bases: 1. Germline V gene lookup returns CDR1 MNHNS and CDR2 SASEGT. The CDR3 is made up of 12 amino acids. The CDR3 region has the DNA TGTGCCAGCAGAGGGACAGCCTACGAGCAGTACTTC. It is translated as CASRGTAYEQYF.

The chain is built from TRBV27 and TRBJ2-7; the D gene is possibly TRBD1 (6 bases). The germline gives CDR1 MNHEY, CDR2 SMNVEV (reference sequence). Trimming cost V 3 bases and J 0 bases, with 12 bases left between them. The CDR3 is 15 amino acids. The CDR3 coding sequence is TGTGCCAGCAGTTTCCGGACAGAGTACTCCTACGAGCAGTACTTC. It translates to CASSFRTEYSYEQYF.

This chain connects TRBV11-1 to TRBJ2-1; the D gene is possibly TRBD1 (6 bases). CDR1 is SGHAT, CDR2 FQDESV, per germline (reference sequence). V was trimmed by 1 base and J by 9 bases, leaving 7 bases between them. The CDR3 is 12 amino acids. CDR3 region: CASSLEQGEQFF. Here the CDR3 DNA reads TGTGCCAGCAGCTTAGAACAGGGTGAGCAGTTCTTC. The variable domain in full, with the rest retrieved from reference TRBV11-1 and TRBJ2-1, is EAEVAQSPRYKITEKSQAVAFWCDPISGHATLYWYRQILGQGPELLVQFQDESVVDDSQLPKDRFSAERLKGVDSTLKIQPAELGDSAMYLCASSLEQGEQFFGPGTRLTVL.

The CDR3 spells CASSPRQGLFTEAFF. The DNA of the CDR3 is TGTGCCAGCAGCCCCCGACAGGGGCTGTTTACTGAAGCTTTCTTT. The V gene is TRBV11-3, the J gene TRBJ1-1; 8 nucleotides align to TRBD1. Germline CDR1 SGHNT, CDR2 YENEEA. This CDR3 comprises 15 residues. J was trimmed by 5 bases and V by 5 bases; bases with no gene match: 10.

This clone was detected ten times or more. J is TRBJ2-7 and V is TRBV6-1; TRBD1 matches at 8 bases. Germline V gene lookup returns CDR1 MNHNS and CDR2 SASEGT. The CDR3 loop spans 15 amino acids. The J segment lost 2 bases and the V segment lost 5 bases, leaving 8 bases of the junction unmatched. Here the CDR3 reads CASSLDRGNTYEQYF. The DNA for the CDR3 is TGTGCCAGCAGTCTCGACAGGGGCAACACCTACGAGCAGTACTTC.

J is TRBJ2-7 and V is TRBV7-9; unclear D gene. This CDR3 is 16 amino acids long. The V gene lost 5 bases and the J gene lost 0 bases, with 17 bases spanning the gap. Germline lookup yields CDR1 SEHNR and CDR2 FQNEAQ (reference sequence). CDR3 nucleotides: TGTGCCAGCAGCGAAGCCAGTGGTAGCCGCTCCTACGAGCAGTACTTC. Translation: CASSEASGSRSYEQYF.

This clone was observed a handful of times. V usage is TRBV6-5 and J usage is TRBJ2-2; 12 bases match TRBD1. After removal of 10 bases from V and 8 bases from J, the junction contained 8 bases not matched to a gene. CDR1 MNHEY and CDR2 SVGAGI come from the germline V gene. The CDR3 covers 14 residues. The CDR3 DNA follows: TGTGCCACCAAGGGGACAGGGGGCTTAGGGGAGCTGTTTTTT. Its protein is CATKGTGGLGELFF.

The V and J genes are TRBV5-4 and TRBJ1-1, with D maybe TRBD1 (5 bases). The CDR3 runs to 14 residues. V lost 1 base and J lost 5, with 12 bases in between. The germline V gene encodes CDR1 SGHNT and CDR2 YYREEE (reference sequence). CDR3 protein: CASSLTLGVTEAFF. The CDR3 nucleotides read TGTGCCAGCAGCTTGACTCTAGGGGTTACTGAAGCTTTCTTT. Using reference TRBV5-4 and TRBJ1-1 for the parts outside the CDR3, the full variable domain is ETGVTQSPTHLIKTRGQQVTLRCSSQSGHNTVSWYQQALGQGPQFIFQYYREEENGRGNFPPRFSGLQFPNYSSELNVNALELDDSALYLCASSLTLGVTEAFFGQGTRLTVV.

This clone was counted between two and nine times. The chain uses TRBV7-3 and TRBJ2-7; no clear D. Germline loops: CDR1 SGHTA, CDR2 FQGTGA. The V end was cut by 2 bases, the J end by 2 bases, with 10 bases between. The CDR3 is made up of 14 amino acids. The CDR3: CASSLGGSAYEQYF. In DNA, the CDR3 is TGTGCCAGCAGCTTAGGTGGCAGTGCCTACGAGCAGTACTTC. Full variable domain (missing parts from reference TRBV7-3 and TRBJ2-7): GAGVSQTPSNKVTEKGKYVELRCDPISGHTALYWYRQSLGQGPEFLIYFQGTGAADDSGLPNDRFFAVRPEGSVSTLKIQRTERGDSAVYLCASSLGGSAYEQYFGPGTRLTVT.

The chain couples TRBV7-6 to TRBJ2-7; 11 nucleotides align to TRBD1. The CDR3 loop spans 15 amino acids. J was trimmed by 3 bases and V by 5 bases; bases with no gene match: 6. Germline V gives CDR1 SGHVS, CDR2 FNYEAQ. The CDR3 coding sequence is TGTGCCAGCAGCCCCACCGGGACAGGGGGCTACGAGCAGTACTTC. Translation: CASSPTGTGGYEQYF.

CDR3 region: CSVEVGDRGYEQYF. The CDR3 DNA is TGCAGCGTTGAAGTAGGGGACAGGGGGTACGAGCAGTACTTC. The rearrangement uses TRBV29-1 and TRBJ2-5, with 11 bases lining up with TRBD1. The end of the DNA aligns better with TRBJ2-7, so the J call may be wrong. This CDR3 has 14 amino acids. Germline CDR1 SQVTM, CDR2 ANQGSEA.

The chain has TRBV27 and TRBJ2-7; D is possibly TRBD2 (5 bases). CDR1 and CDR2 (germline): MNHEY, SMNVEV (reference sequence). The CDR3 covers 12 residues. V gave up 10 bases and J gave up 5 bases, with 15 bases separating them. In DNA form, the CDR3 reads TGTGCCAACCTGACTAAATTCCACGAGCAGTACTTC. Translated: CANLTKFHEQYF.

This clone was seen only once. The chain is built from TRBV28 and TRBJ2-5; D is undetermined. Germline CDR1 reads MDHEN; CDR2 reads SYDVKM. The CDR3 covers 12 residues. Trimming took 4 bases from V and 1 from J, leaving 4 bases between them. CDR3 coding DNA: TGTGCCAGCAGTTGGCTCCAAGAGACCCAGTACTTC. The encoded protein is CASSWLQETQYF.

The J gene is TRBJ2-1, the V gene TRBV9; 9 positions agree with TRBD2. This CDR3 has 17 residues. Per the germline V gene, CDR1 is SGDLS and CDR2 is YYNGEE. V lost 0 bases and J lost 3; bases outside the gene matches: 7. In DNA, the CDR3 is TGTGCCAGCAGCGTAGTAGGGCGGGAGGGCCACTACAATGAGCAGTTCTTC. It is translated as CASSVVGREGHYNEQFF.

V and J are TRBV5-1 and TRBJ2-2, with 12 bases fitting TRBD1. Per germline, CDR1 SGHRS and CDR2 YFSETQ. The CDR3 totals 20 residues. Germline trimming cut 1 base from V and 4 bases from J; bases unmatched to any gene: 14. DNA of the CDR3: TGCGCCAGCAGCTTGACCGGGACAGGGGGCGTCAATTCAGTCACCGGGGAGCTGTTTTTT. The encoded protein is CASSLTGTGGVNSVTGELFF.